This T cell receptor beta chain was retrieved from a study of blood T cell repertoires in COVID-19. Germline V CDR1 and CDR2: SGHAT, FQNNGV. This CDR3 contains 13 residues. V lost 5 bases to trimming and J lost 12 bases, with 17 bases between them. Generated by immunoSEQ multiplex PCR, the TCRdb table keeps only in-frame clones and is missing some. The table shows around 400,000 clones, with around 87% occurring only once. The specimen was peripheral blood. The chain carries TRBV11-2 and TRBJ2-1; tentative D call: TRBD2 (6 bases). The TCR originated in a woman aged 60-75 years with COVID-19, enrolled during active disease. For the CDR3, the DNA is TGTGCCAGCAGCCCCGGAGGGTCCCGCGTGCAGTTCTTC. As protein: CASSPGGSRVQFF.